These 8 T cell receptor beta chains originate from one sample sequenced in a study of cytomegalovirus exposure and HLA in healthy donors. Clones were read by immunoSEQ multiplex PCR, and TCRdb kept only the in-frame ones, dropping some. The sample includes 150,000 or so clones, less than 90% of them seen just once. Sequencing was carried out using PBMCs. The origin of the receptors is a man aged 18 to 30 in good health and CMV-seropositive.

V gene TRBV6-1 combines with J gene TRBJ1-5; the D is unclear. CDR1 MNHNS and CDR2 SASEGT come from the germline V gene. Deletions cut 0 bases from V and 0 bases from J, with 6 bases between. CDR3 length: 15 amino acids. The CDR3 DNA reads as TGTGCCAGCAGTGAAGCGGAGGTTAGCAATCAGCCCCAGCATTTT. This encodes CASSEAEVSNQPQHF.

This chain joins TRBV7-9 and TRBJ1-1, with 7 positions matching TRBD1. The germline V gene encodes CDR1 SEHNR and CDR2 FQNEAQ (reference sequence). The CDR3 sequence is 15 residues long. The ends lost 5 bases at V and 0 bases at J; junction bases unmatched: 6. CDR3 DNA sequence: TGTGCCAGCAGCACGGGACAGCTCATGAACACTGAAGCTTTCTTT. Amino acid sequence: CASSTGQLMNTEAFF.

In this sample, this clone turned up once. The chain has TRBV5-1 and TRBJ1-1; D is possibly TRBD1 (5 bases). Per germline, CDR1 SGHRS and CDR2 YFSETQ. The CDR3 consists of 13 residues. V was shortened by 4 bases and J by 5 bases, with 12 bases between the two germline ends. The CDR3 loop reads CASSPGGGTEAFF. In DNA form, the CDR3 reads TGCGCCAGCAGCCCCGGGGGTGGGACTGAAGCTTTCTTT.

With respect to this clone: This sample includes further DNA sequences coding for the same CDR3. The chain has TRBV6-1 and TRBJ2-3; 9 nucleotides match TRBD2. The CDR3 loop spans 18 amino acids. Trimming took 0 bases from V and 0 from J; bases not matched to a gene: 7. Germline lookup yields CDR1 MNHNS and CDR2 SASEGT. The CDR3 DNA sequence: TGTGCCAGCAGTGAAGCCCGACTAGCGGTGGCTAGCACAGATACGCAGTATTTT. Its translation: CASSEARLAVASTDTQYF.

The chain employs TRBV6-1 and TRBJ1-5, with D uncertain. This CDR3 spans 14 amino acids. V shed 0 bases and J shed 7 bases, with 10 bases lying between them. Germline V CDR1 and CDR2: MNHNS, SASEGT. The CDR3 DNA reads as TGTGCCAGCAGTGAAGCGAGAGGGAACCAGCCCCAGCATTTT. The encoded protein is CASSEARGNQPQHF.

This clone turned up a few times. The V call is TRBV18, the J call TRBJ1-1, with no clear D. Looked up from germline, CDR1 is KGHSH and CDR2 is LQKENI. This CDR3 spans 15 amino acids. The V gene lost 3 bases and the J gene lost 8 bases, with 19 bases spanning the gap. CDR3 sequence reads: CASSPSPSRDAEAFF. Written as DNA, the CDR3 is TGTGCCAGCTCACCGTCCCCCTCGAGGGATGCGGAAGCTTTCTTT.

CDR3 sequence reads: CASSYRRSSYNEQFF. The CDR3 DNA follows: TGTGCCAGCAGTTACCGTAGGAGCTCCTACAATGAGCAGTTCTTC. The V call is TRBV6-5, the J call TRBJ2-1, with D hard to call. The CDR3 spans 15 residues. V lost 2 bases to trimming and J lost 0 bases, with 8 bases between them. Germline values: CDR1 MNHEY, CDR2 SVGAGI.

The chain has TRBV18 and TRBJ2-7, with 11 bases lining up with TRBD1. The germline CDR1 and CDR2 sequences are KGHSH and LQKENI. The trim removed 3 bases at V and 3 bases at J, leaving 4 bases unmatched. The CDR3 contains 15 residues. Written as DNA, the CDR3 is TGTGCCAGCTCACCCGTCGGGACAGGGGGCTACGAGCAGTACTTC. Its protein is CASSPVGTGGYEQYF.